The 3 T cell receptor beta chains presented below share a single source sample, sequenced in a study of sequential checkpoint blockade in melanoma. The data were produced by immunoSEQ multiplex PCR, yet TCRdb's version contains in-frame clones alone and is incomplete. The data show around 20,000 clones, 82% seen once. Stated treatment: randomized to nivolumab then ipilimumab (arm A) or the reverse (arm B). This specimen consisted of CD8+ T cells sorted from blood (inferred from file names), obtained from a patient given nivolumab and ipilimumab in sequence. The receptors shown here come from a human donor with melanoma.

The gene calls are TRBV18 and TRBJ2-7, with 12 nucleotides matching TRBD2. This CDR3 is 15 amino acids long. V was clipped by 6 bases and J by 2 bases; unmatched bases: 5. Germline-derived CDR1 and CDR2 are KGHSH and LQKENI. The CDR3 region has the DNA TGTGCCAGCTCGCCGGGACTAGCGGGTACCTACGAGCAGTACTTC. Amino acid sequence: CASSPGLAGTYEQYF.

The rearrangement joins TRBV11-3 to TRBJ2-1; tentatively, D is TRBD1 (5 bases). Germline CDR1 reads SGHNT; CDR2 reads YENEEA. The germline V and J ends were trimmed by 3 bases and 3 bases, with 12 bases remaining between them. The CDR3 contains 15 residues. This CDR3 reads CASSLGRSVYNEQFF. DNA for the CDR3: TGTGCCAGCAGCTTGGGGCGGTCTGTCTACAATGAGCAGTTCTTC. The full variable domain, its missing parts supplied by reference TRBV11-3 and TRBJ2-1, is EAGVVQSPRYKIIEKKQPVAFWCNPISGHNTLYWYLQNLGQGPELLIRYENEEAVDDSQLPKDRFSAERLKGVDSTLKIQPAELGDSAVYLCASSLGRSVYNEQFFGPGTRLTVL.

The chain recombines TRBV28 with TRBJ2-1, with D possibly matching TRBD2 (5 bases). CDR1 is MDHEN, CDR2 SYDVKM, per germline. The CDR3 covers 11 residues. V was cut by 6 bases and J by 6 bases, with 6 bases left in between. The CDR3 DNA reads TGTGCCAGCAGGAGGGCCAATGAGCAGTTCTTC. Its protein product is CASRRANEQFF.